Ten or more counts support the clone carrying this T cell receptor beta chain. Its antigen is unidentified. The data originate from a study of metastatic and nonmetastatic thyroid tumors. About the research overall: Blood and tumor or nodule tissue repertoires from malignant and benign thyroid patients were compared. Findings and limits, study-wide: Benign nodules were reported to have significantly lower TCR beta diversity than malignant thyroid tumors, in blood and tumor.

With V trimmed by 3 bases and J by 1 base, 5 bases remained unmatched. CDR1 is WNHNN, CDR2 SYGVQD, per germline (reference sequence). The CDR3 contains 17 residues. Each patient came to thyroid surgery without any prior treatment (of any kind). In the original processing: Clinicopathological groups differed in CDR3, with these differences serving to build a distant-metastasis classifier for papillary thyroid cancer. MiXCR re-clonotyped the PCR reads for TCRdb. TCRdb's processing, not the authors', yielded these V and J calls. The profile shows tens of thousands of clones, 11% of them singletons. The sample taken for sequencing was blood. The sequence derives from a female donor with papillary thyroid cancer or a benign thyroid nodule (not recorded which). Some clones in this sample may be carry-over from other donors' samples. The chain employs TRBV10-1 and TRBJ2-2; 10 nucleotides align to TRBD2. The CDR3 DNA follows: TGCGCCAGCAGTGATAGACGACTAGCGGGGAACACCGGGGAGCTGTTTTTT. It codes for CASSDRRLAGNTGELFF.